The 19 T cell receptor beta chains reported below all come from one sample, sequenced in a study of neurological immune-mediated disorders. TCRdb reanalysed the 5' RACE reads using MiXCR and keeps one entry per CDR3 protein. The sample contains about 76,000 distinct CDR3 sequences, about a sixth of which appear only once. The material sequenced was PBMCs. The receptors derive from a woman aged 40 to 49 in good health.

In this sample, this clonotype turned up many times. This sequence joins TRBV5-1 and TRBJ2-1, with D unclear. Trimming took off 4 bases at V and 8 bases at J, with 10 bases between the two ends. This CDR3 is 12 amino acids long. Germline V gene lookup returns CDR1 SGHRS and CDR2 YFSETQ. The CDR3 region is CASSPRPDEQFF. The CDR3 DNA follows: TGCGCCAGCAGCCCTCGGCCGGATGAGCAGTTCTTC.

Regarding this clonotype: Compared with germline, one end of the junction differs, possibly owing to a read error. This chain uses TRBV12-3 or TRBV12-4 with TRBJ2-2, with D hard to call. The CDR3 length is 12 residues. The CDR3 DNA reads as TGTGTCAGCAGTTTCAAGGCCGGAGAGCTGTTTTTT. This translates into CVSSFKAGELFF.

This clonotype showed up many times. The chain employs TRBV20-1 and TRBJ2-1, with 8 bases matching TRBD2. The germline CDR1 and CDR2 sequences are DFQATT and SNEGSKA (reference sequence). The J segment lost 5 bases and the V segment lost 0 bases, leaving 6 bases of the junction unmatched. The CDR3 has 15 residues. The CDR3 coding sequence is TGCAGTGCTAGAGATCCCGGGGGGGGTAACAATGAGCAGTTCTTC. It encodes CSARDPGGGNNEQFF.

This clonotype was seen at least ten times. J is TRBJ2-1 and V is TRBV20-1; 10 bases fit TRBD2. CDR3 size: 14 residues. Per the germline V gene, CDR1 is DFQATT and CDR2 is SNEGSKA (reference sequence). Trimming cost V 3 bases and J 4 bases; bases outside gene matches: 3. CDR3 sequence: CSASLAGVYNEQFF. In DNA form, the CDR3 reads TGCAGTGCTAGCCTAGCGGGGGTTTACAATGAGCAGTTCTTC.

This chain joins TRBV2 and TRBJ2-7; 7 bases agree with TRBD1. This CDR3 comprises 14 residues. V lost 7 bases and J lost 4; bases outside the gene matches: 10. Germline loops: CDR1 SNHLY, CDR2 FYNNEI. The CDR3 bases are TGTGCCAGCACCCCCGGGACAGCACCTTACGAGCAGTACGTC. This gives the protein CASTPGTAPYEQYV.

In its sample, this clonotype was seen many times. The gene calls are TRBV5-5 and TRBJ2-1, with a possible D match to TRBD2 (5 bases). Per the germline V gene, CDR1 is SGHKS and CDR2 is YYEKEE (reference sequence). The CDR3 runs 15 residues. Trimming removed 3 bases at V and 8 bases at J, with 18 bases between. The CDR3 sequence is CASSSGPNGVDEQFF. CDR3 in DNA: TGTGCCAGCAGCTCCGGACCTAACGGGGTCGATGAGCAGTTCTTC.

This clonotype was seen ten or more times. The CDR3 here is CASSSLPGTQNTEAFF. As DNA, the CDR3 is TGTGCCAGCAGCTCCTTACCTGGGACACAGAACACTGAAGCTTTCTTT. The gene calls are TRBV7-6 and TRBJ1-1; a weak D match, TRBD1 (6 bases). The CDR3 consists of 16 residues. Trimming shortened V by 4 bases and J by 1 base, and 16 bases separated the two germline ends. From germline, CDR1 is SGHVS and CDR2 FNYEAQ. Supplemented by reference TRBV7-6 and TRBJ1-1, the full variable domain reads GAGVSQSPRYKVTKRGQDVALRCDPISGHVSLYWYRQALGQGPEFLTYFNYEAQQDKSGLPNDRFSAERPEGSISTLTIQRTEQRDSAMYRCASSSLPGTQNTEAFFGQGTRLTVV.

The V and J genes are TRBV29-1 and TRBJ2-6; possibly TRBD2 for D (5 bases). The ends were cut back, 0 bases at V and 4 bases at J, with 10 bases in the middle. The CDR3 spans 15 residues. Germline V gene lookup returns CDR1 SQVTM and CDR2 ANQGSEA. The CDR3: CSVEDRGSGANVLTF. The CDR3, as DNA: TGCAGCGTTGAAGATCGCGGGTCCGGGGCCAACGTCCTGACTTTC.

In this sample, this clonotype turned up many times. The CDR3 spells CASSLGQEGTEAFF. The CDR3 DNA reads TGTGCCAGCAGCTTAGGACAGGAAGGCACTGAAGCTTTCTTT. This sequence joins TRBV7-3 and TRBJ1-1; 7 nucleotides align to TRBD1. Germline V gene lookup returns CDR1 SGHTA and CDR2 FQGTGA. V was clipped by 2 bases and J by 4 bases; unmatched bases: 4. This CDR3 has 14 residues.

This clonotype was seen many times. The chain recombines TRBV20-1 with TRBJ2-7; perhaps TRBD2 as D (7 bases). CDR1 and CDR2 (germline): DFQATT, SNEGSKA (reference sequence). V was shortened by 5 bases and J by 2 bases, with 19 bases between the two germline ends. The CDR3 extends over 15 amino acids. This chain's CDR3 is CSAVSGAGETYEQYF. CDR3 bases: TGCAGTGCTGTCTCGGGGGCGGGGGAAACCTACGAGCAGTACTTC.

This clonotype has a count of ten or more. The J gene is TRBJ1-6, the V gene TRBV3-1; D remains ambiguous. The germline V gene has CDR1 LGHDT and CDR2 YNNKEL (reference sequence). This CDR3 comprises 14 residues. V was cut by 3 bases and J by 6 bases, with 9 bases left in between. The DNA of the CDR3 is TGTGCCAGCAGCCATAAGCGGGTTAATTCACCCCTCCACTTT. It translates to CASSHKRVNSPLHF.

There are many counts of this clonotype. This chain links TRBV28 with TRBJ2-3, with 11 positions matching TRBD1. Per the germline V gene, CDR1 is MDHEN and CDR2 is SYDVKM. The CDR3 runs 19 residues. With V trimmed by 4 bases and J by 2 bases, 14 bases remained unmatched. The CDR3 is CASSSSGTGGRFFTDTQYF. The CDR3 DNA reads as TGTGCCAGCAGTTCCTCCGGGACAGGGGGACGATTTTTCACAGATACGCAGTATTTT. The full variable domain, completed using reference TRBV28 and TRBJ2-3, is DVKVTQSSRYLVKRTGEKVFLECVQDMDHENMFWYRQDPGLGLRLIYFSYDVKMKEKGDIPEGYSVSREKKERFSLILESASTNQTSMYLCASSSSGTGGRFFTDTQYFGPGTRLTVL.

Turning to this clonotype: Being one base from a much bigger clone, this may be a read error. The chain couples TRBV20-1 to TRBJ2-5, with a possible D match to TRBD2 (6 bases). Trimming cost V 7 bases and J 6 bases, with 24 bases left between them. CDR1 and CDR2 from the germline V gene are DFQATT and SNEGSKA (reference sequence). The CDR3 has 15 residues. Here the CDR3 DNA reads TGCAGTGTCCCCACGCGGGGTAAGGGCGAGAAGACCCAGTACTTC. Translation gives CSVPTRGKGEKTQYF.

Regarding this clonotype: Its ends do not fully match the called genes, so a read error is possible. The CDR3 loop reads CASTNRGAPGTDTQYF. As DNA, the CDR3 is TGTGCCAGCACTAACCGGGGGGCCCCGGGCACAGATACACAGTATTTT. The chain employs TRBV11-2 and TRBJ2-3; a possible D gene is TRBD2 (7 bases). The germline gives CDR1 SGHAT, CDR2 FQNNGV. CDR3 size: 16 residues.

In its sample, this clonotype was seen many times. The chain joins TRBV20-1 to TRBJ2-7; D gene unclear. The CDR3 loop spans 13 amino acids. The V and J ends lost 4 bases and 1 base respectively, with 11 bases between them. Per the germline V gene, CDR1 is DFQATT and CDR2 is SNEGSKA (reference sequence). DNA for the CDR3: TGCAGTGCTACCTATACGTCTTCCTACGAGCAGTACTTC. Amino acids: CSATYTSSYEQYF.

Many counts were recorded for this clonotype. J is TRBJ2-2 and V is TRBV6-2 or TRBV6-3, with 7 bases fitting TRBD2. Germline lookup yields CDR1 MNHEY and CDR2 SVGEGT. The V segment lost 7 bases and the J segment 0 bases; nucleotides outside the gene matches: 8. The CDR3 extends over 16 amino acids. CDR3 region: CASNNGGRANTGELFF. The CDR3 nucleotides read TGTGCCAGCAACAACGGGGGGAGAGCGAACACCGGGGAGCTGTTTTTT.

This clonotype was recorded many times. The chain carries TRBV12-3 or TRBV12-4 and TRBJ1-2; D possibly corresponds to TRBD1 (5 bases). This CDR3 has 12 amino acids. Trimming pared 3 bases from V and 4 bases from J, leaving 6 bases between. CDR3 loop: CASSLGTYGYTF. CDR3 sequence (DNA): TGTGCCAGCAGTTTGGGGACCTATGGCTACACCTTC.

This clonotype has a count of ten or more. The V and J genes are TRBV10-3 and TRBJ1-1; 8 bases agree with TRBD1. This CDR3 has 13 residues. The V and J ends lost 11 bases and 4 bases, in that order; junction bases with no gene match: 9. Germline lookup yields CDR1 ENHRY and CDR2 SYGVKD. In DNA form, the CDR3 reads TGTGCCTTTGGACAGGGAAGGGGCACTGAAGCTTTCTTT. It yields the protein CAFGQGRGTEAFF.

The chain is built from TRBV19 and TRBJ1-5; TRBD1 agrees at 9 bases. The CDR3 has 20 residues. Germline loops: CDR1 LNHDA, CDR2 SQIVND (reference sequence). V was clipped by 4 bases and J by 0 bases; unmatched bases: 16. CDR3 coding DNA: TGTGCCAGTAGTACGTTAGGGACAGGGATCTGGAAAAGTAGCAATCAGCCCCAGCATTTT. Amino acids: CASSTLGTGIWKSSNQPQHF.